The 21 T cell receptor beta chains presented below share a single source sample, sequenced in a study of blood T cell repertoires in COVID-19. Method: immunoSEQ multiplex PCR; TCRdb's copy keeps in-frame clones and lacks some. This table holds about 59,000 clones, 70% to 85% found once. Sequencing used peripheral blood. These receptor sequences come from an elderly man with acute or convalescent COVID-19.

This clone appeared a few times. J is TRBJ1-6 and V is TRBV5-5; no firm D call. The CDR3 totals 14 residues. V lost 0 bases and J lost 8, with 9 bases in between. CDR1 is SGHKS, CDR2 YYEKEE, per germline (reference sequence). CDR3 region: CASSLAVTYSPLHF. Written as DNA, the CDR3 is TGTGCCAGCAGCTTGGCCGTCACATATTCACCCCTCCACTTT.

J is TRBJ2-1 and V is TRBV5-1; tentative D call: TRBD2 (5 bases). This CDR3 spans 15 amino acids. With 0 bases removed from V and 6 bases from J, the gap between germline ends came to 13 bases. Germline loops: CDR1 SGHRS, CDR2 YFSETQ. The CDR3 is CASSLGGLGGNEQFF. The CDR3 DNA reads TGCGCCAGCAGCTTGGGCGGACTCGGAGGCAATGAGCAGTTCTTC.

The chain combines TRBV15 with TRBJ1-2; a possible D gene is TRBD1 (6 bases). Looked up from germline, CDR1 is LNHNV and CDR2 is YYDKDF (reference sequence). V dropped 2 bases and J dropped 3 bases, with 10 bases sitting between them. There are 14 residues in the CDR3. CDR3 amino acids: CATSRRGQHYGYTF. The DNA for the CDR3 is TGTGCCACCAGCAGAAGAGGACAGCACTATGGCTACACCTTC.

The V call is TRBV11-3, the J call TRBJ1-2; TRBD1 matches 8 bases. This CDR3 has 15 residues. V lost 6 bases to trimming and J lost 4 bases; unmatched junction nucleotides: 10. CDR1 and CDR2 from the germline V gene are SGHNT and YENEEA. DNA of the CDR3: TGTGCCAGCAGTACAGGGGGAGGGAACCTCTATGGCTACACCTTC. It yields the protein CASSTGGGNLYGYTF.

This chain connects TRBV11-3 to TRBJ2-7; TRBD1 agrees at 7 bases. The V gene end was trimmed by 0 bases and the J gene end by 6 bases; junction bases not matched to a gene: 2. Germline values: CDR1 SGHNT, CDR2 YENEEA. This CDR3 region has 13 residues. In nucleotides, the CDR3 is TGTGCCAGCAGCTTAGATGACAGGGCCGAGCAGTACTTC. It specifies CASSLDDRAEQYF.

The chain is built from TRBV28 and TRBJ2-5; 7 nucleotides align to TRBD1. This CDR3 region has 15 residues. The germline gives CDR1 MDHEN, CDR2 SYDVKM. V dropped 3 bases and J dropped 2; count of bases not matched to a gene: 6. The CDR3 spells CASSFIARGQETQYF. In nucleotides, the CDR3 is TGTGCCAGCAGTTTTATCGCCAGGGGGCAAGAGACCCAGTACTTC.

The V and J genes are TRBV25-1 and TRBJ1-5; tentatively, D is TRBD1 (5 bases). Per the germline V gene, CDR1 is MGHDK and CDR2 is SYGVNS. Trimming took off 5 bases at V and 0 bases at J, with 11 bases between the two ends. CDR3 length: 15 amino acids. This CDR3 reads CASSSKQVSNQPQHF. CDR3 nucleotide sequence: TGTGCCAGCAGTTCAAAACAGGTTAGCAATCAGCCCCAGCATTTT.

The V and J genes are TRBV6-5 and TRBJ1-5; possibly TRBD1 for D (5 bases). Germline values: CDR1 MNHEY, CDR2 SVGAGI. The CDR3 is made up of 15 amino acids. V was clipped by 5 bases and J by 2 bases, with 13 bases between them. CDR3 amino acids: CASSQGIVGNQPQHF. CDR3 DNA sequence: TGTGCCAGCAGTCAGGGAATCGTTGGCAATCAGCCCCAGCATTTT.

The CDR3 reads CASSIGQGWDTQYF. The CDR3 DNA sequence: TGTGCCAGTAGTATTGGACAGGGTTGGGATACGCAGTATTTT. V is TRBV19 and J is TRBJ2-3; 8 nucleotides line up with TRBD1. The CDR3 has 14 amino acids. CDR1 LNHDA and CDR2 SQIVND come from the germline V gene (reference sequence). The V segment lost 3 bases and the J segment 6 bases; nucleotides outside the gene matches: 5.

The chain uses TRBV6-5 and TRBJ1-5; TRBD1 matches 8 bases. This CDR3 has 15 amino acids. Losses at the gene ends were 5 bases for V and 6 bases for J; bases not matched to a gene: 9. Germline CDR1 is MNHEY and CDR2 is SVGAGI. Here the CDR3 reads CASSPTGARFQPQHF. Here the CDR3 DNA reads TGTGCCAGCAGTCCGACAGGGGCTCGGTTTCAGCCCCAGCATTTT.

CDR3 in DNA: TGTGCCAGCACCGCAGGGGCCCCCACAGATACGCAGTATTTT. It encodes CASTAGAPTDTQYF. This chain connects TRBV6-5 to TRBJ2-3, with D possibly TRBD1 on 6 matching bases. The germline V and J ends were trimmed by 7 bases and 2 bases, with 13 bases remaining between them. Germline V gives CDR1 MNHEY, CDR2 SVGAGI. The CDR3 consists of 14 residues.

A single count supports this clone. The gene calls are TRBV10-3 and TRBJ2-3, with 9 bases identical to TRBD1. V shed 6 bases and J 2 bases; nucleotides not matched to a gene: 6. Germline V gene sequence: CDR1 ENHRY, CDR2 SYGVKD. The CDR3 is 15 amino acids. The CDR3 DNA reads as TGTGCCATCAGGACCGGGACAGGGTCCACAGATACGCAGTATTTT. Translated, it gives CAIRTGTGSTDTQYF.

The rearrangement links TRBV30 to TRBJ1-2, with TRBD1 matching 7 bases. With V trimmed by 5 bases and J by 5 bases, 14 bases remained unmatched. Germline V lookup: CDR1 GTSNPN, CDR2 SVGIG (reference sequence). The CDR3 loop spans 15 amino acids. In DNA, the CDR3 is TGTGCCTGGGACAACCGGGACAGCCCGATATATGGCTACACCTTC. Its protein product is CAWDNRDSPIYGYTF. Looking up the rest from reference TRBV30 and TRBJ1-2 gives the full variable domain: SQTIHQWPATLVQPVGSPLSLECTVEGTSNPNLYWYRQAAGRGLQLLFYSVGIGQISSEVPQNLSASRPQDRQFILSSKKLLLSDSGFYLCAWDNRDSPIYGYTFGSGTRLTVV.

This rearrangement joins TRBV4-1 to TRBJ1-5, with 7 positions matching TRBD1. Germline-derived CDR1 and CDR2 are MGHRA and YSYEKL. With V trimmed by 3 bases and J by 7 bases, 9 bases remained unmatched. The CDR3 is 15 residues long. CDR3 amino acids: CASSQAPGGWQPQHF. The DNA of the CDR3 is TGCGCCAGCAGCCAGGCCCCAGGGGGTTGGCAGCCCCAGCATTTT.

The V and J genes are TRBV29-1 and TRBJ2-5, with 7 bases lining up with TRBD2. There are 12 residues in the CDR3. Germline V gene data show CDR1 as SQVTM and CDR2 as ANQGSEA. The V and J ends lost 4 bases and 3 bases, in that order; junction bases with no gene match: 2. The CDR3 bases are TGCAGCGTTGCTAGCGGCGAAGAGACCCAGTACTTC. Its protein is CSVASGEETQYF.

This chain joins TRBV7-9 and TRBJ1-2; 9 nucleotides align to TRBD1. Germline assignment: CDR1 SEHNR and CDR2 FQNEAQ (reference sequence). This CDR3 is built from 16 residues. V lost 6 bases and J lost 5; bases outside the gene matches: 13. CDR3 DNA sequence: TGTGCCAGCAGTCCCGCCGGGGGACAGGGAAAATATGGCTACACCTTC. Amino acids: CASSPAGGQGKYGYTF.

This CDR3 reads CASSLVTSYSGNTIYF. CDR3 sequence (DNA): TGTGCCAGCAGCTTAGTAACCTCCTACTCTGGAAACACCATATATTTT. The chain employs TRBV11-3 and TRBJ1-3; D gene ambiguous. The CDR3 has 16 amino acids. Trimming shortened V by 1 base and J by 0 bases, and 10 bases separated the two germline ends. Germline values: CDR1 SGHNT, CDR2 YENEEA.

The V and J genes are TRBV19 and TRBJ1-3; D might be TRBD1 (5 bases). Trimming left V 5 bases short and J 0 bases short, with 14 bases between. Germline CDR1 is LNHDA and CDR2 is SQIVND (reference sequence). The CDR3 has 16 residues. In nucleotides, the CDR3 is TGTGCCAGTAGTGCAGATAACAGGCTCTCTGGAAACACCATATATTTT. Translation gives CASSADNRLSGNTIYF.

This rearrangement joins TRBV10-3 to TRBJ1-2, with D possibly TRBD1 on 6 matching bases. V lost 3 bases and J 7 bases, leaving 12 bases between the germline ends. The CDR3 runs to 13 residues. Germline CDR1 reads ENHRY; CDR2 reads SYGVKD. The CDR3 loop reads CAISDVQGRGYTF. Written as DNA, the CDR3 is TGTGCCATCAGTGATGTACAGGGCCGTGGCTACACCTTC.

The chain couples TRBV19 to TRBJ1-5; D unclear. V was trimmed by 1 base and J by 6 bases, leaving 4 bases between them. The germline V gene has CDR1 LNHDA and CDR2 SQIVND (reference sequence). The CDR3 has 12 residues. CDR3 DNA: TGTGCCAGTAGTATAGGCGGTCAGCCCCAGCATTTT. It is translated as CASSIGGQPQHF. The full variable domain, completed using reference TRBV19 and TRBJ1-5, is DGGITQSPKYLFRKEGQNVTLSCEQNLNHDAMYWYRQDPGQGLRLIYYSQIVNDFQKGDIAEGYSVSREKKESFPLTVTSAQKNPTAFYLCASSIGGQPQHFGDGTRLSIL.

The chain employs TRBV2 and TRBJ1-2; 9 bases agree with TRBD1. Germline V gives CDR1 SNHLY, CDR2 FYNNEI. After removal of 5 bases from V and 8 bases from J, the junction contained 12 bases not matched to a gene. The CDR3 runs 15 residues. The CDR3: CASSSPPGQGGGYTF. CDR3 DNA sequence: TGTGCCAGCAGTTCACCTCCGGGACAGGGTGGCGGCTACACCTTC. Full variable domain (outside the CDR3, taken from reference TRBV2 and TRBJ1-2): EPEVTQTPSHQVTQMGQEVILRCVPISNHLYFYWYRQILGQKVEFLVSFYNNEISEKSEIFDDQFSVERPDGSNFTLKIRSTKLEDSAMYFCASSSPPGQGGGYTFGSGTRLTVV.